The rows below give T cell receptor beta chains drawn from one sample of a study of regulatory T cells in long-lasting Graves disease. TCRdb fed the multiplex PCR reads into MiXCR, producing one record per CDR3 protein. The sample holds some 420,000 distinct CDR3 sequences, about 20% seen once. Sample: peripheral blood mononuclear cells (PBMCs), taken when the disease was refractory, from a patient treated with antithyroid drugs. The receptors were gathered from a female donor with Graves disease. CDR3s include the opening cysteine and the closing phenylalanine or tryptophan. D genes are given only for firm matches. Clone size is stated in some rows and not others, as once, few, many or a class when expanded.

J gene,V gene,clone size,D gene,CDR3 DNA,CDR3 protein
TRBJ1-2,TRBV12-3/TRBV12-4,many,TRBD1,TGTGCCAGCAGTTTAAAAGGGACAGGTCCCCTATGGGATTATGGCTACACCTTC,CASSLKGTGPLWDYGYTF
TRBJ1-5,TRBV7-2,many,TRBD1,TGTGCCAGCAGCTTAGCGCTCCAGGGGGCCCAGCATTTT,CASSLALQGAQHF
TRBJ1-2,TRBV20-1,few,NA,TGCAGTGCTAGGCTTAACTCGGGGGAAGGCTATGGCTACACCTTC,CSARLNSGEGYGYTF
TRBJ2-7,TRBV9,NA,TRBD2,TGTGCCAGCAGCGTGGGCGGGAGAGGCTACGAGCAGTACTTC,CASSVGGRGYEQYF
TRBJ2-4,TRBV9,NA,NA,TGTGCCAGCAGCGTAGAGGACAAAAACATTCAGTACTTC,CASSVEDKNIQYF
TRBJ2-7,TRBV7-2,many,TRBD1,TGTGCCAGCAGCCCGGGACAGGGCGGCTACGAGCAGTACTTC,CASSPGQGGYEQYF
TRBJ2-5,TRBV11-3,NA,NA,TGTGCCAGCCGCCCCCCCGGACCGCAAAACGGAGAGACCCAGTACTTC,CASRPPGPQNGETQYF
TRBJ1-4,TRBV20-1,NA,TRBD1,TGCAGTGCTAGAGAAACAGGGGCTCCAACTAATGAAAAACTGTTTTTT,CSARETGAPTNEKLFF
TRBJ1-1,TRBV7-6,many,TRBD1,TGTGCCAGCAGTCGTAGGACAGGGGTCAACACTGAAGCTTTCTTT,CASSRRTGVNTEAFF
TRBJ1-2,TRBV18,few,NA,TGTGCCAGCTCACCCCCTGAAAACTATGGCTACACCTTC,CASSPPENYGYTF
TRBJ2-5,TRBV28,many,NA,TGTGCCAGCAGTTCCCCCCTCAGGCAAGAGACCCAGTACTTC,CASSSPLRQETQYF
TRBJ1-1,TRBV9,few,NA,TGTGCCAGCAGCGTGCCTTTAGAGACAGAGAACACTGAAGCTTTCTTT,CASSVPLETENTEAFF
TRBJ1-1,TRBV19,many,NA,TGTGCCAGCAGCCCCCAGGGATACACTGAAGCTTTCTTT,CASSPQGYTEAFF
TRBJ2-2,TRBV27,many,NA,TGTGCCAGCAGTTTCCAAGTCACCGGGGAGCTGTTTTTT,CASSFQVTGELFF
TRBJ1-4,TRBV12-3/TRBV12-4,few,NA,TGTGCCAGCCAAAAAAGGGGTAATGAAAAACTGTTTTTT,CASQKRGNEKLFF
TRBJ2-7,TRBV18,NA,NA,TGTGCCAGCTCCACCGGAGAAGGGGGGCACGAGCAGTACTTC,CASSTGEGGHEQYF
TRBJ2-5,TRBV7-2,NA,NA,TGTGCCAGCAGCTTATCCCGACTAGGAGGCGCCGAACAAGAGACCCAGTACTTC,CASSLSRLGGAEQETQYF
TRBJ1-2,TRBV30,NA,NA,TGTGCCTGGGAAGACCCTGGGGACTACACCTTC,CAWEDPGDYTF
TRBJ2-2,TRBV28,many,TRBD1,TGTGCCAGCAGTACAAATTCAGGGGGCCCCGGGGAGCTGTTTTTT,CASSTNSGGPGELFF
TRBJ2-5,TRBV7-6,few,TRBD2,TGTGCCAGCAAAGGCTGGGGGGGAGAGACCCAGTACTTC,CASKGWGGETQYF
TRBJ2-7,TRBV27,NA,NA,TGTGCCAGCATGGAGGCTAGCGAGTTATACGAGCAGTACTTC,CASMEASELYEQYF
TRBJ2-2,TRBV6-5,NA,NA,TGTGCCAGCAGTTACTCGACCCCCGACGGGGAGCTGTTTTTT,CASSYSTPDGELFF
TRBJ1-1,TRBV29-1,few,TRBD1,TGCAGCGTTGATGAGGGACAGATGAACACTGAAGCTTTCTTT,CSVDEGQMNTEAFF
TRBJ1-4,TRBV28,many,TRBD1,TGTGCCAGCAGGGACAGGGAGGATGAAAAACTGTTTTTT,CASRDREDEKLFF
TRBJ2-2,TRBV5-1,many,NA,TGTGCCAGCAGCCAAGAGTACACCGGGGAGCTGTTTTTT,CASSQEYTGELFF
TRBJ1-6,TRBV24-1,NA,NA,TGTGCCACCAGTGATAGTGGTAATAATTCACCCCTCCACTTT,CATSDSGNNSPLHF
TRBJ2-4,TRBV29-1,NA,TRBD2,TGCAGCGTTGAAGGTAGCGGGGGGACTTTAGCCCGGAGGAACATTCAGTACTTC,CSVEGSGGTLARRNIQYF
TRBJ2-7,TRBV24-1,NA,NA,TGTGCCACCGCCCGCCGGGGGAGCGATAGTCACTACGAGCAGTACTTC,CATARRGSDSHYEQYF
TRBJ2-2,TRBV28,few,TRBD1,TGTGCCAGCGGGGCAGGGGGCACCGGGGAGCTGTTTTTT,CASGAGGTGELFF
TRBJ2-5,TRBV7-2,NA,TRBD1,TGTGCCAGCCGTCGGACAGGGCACCTAGAGACCCAGTACTTC,CASRRTGHLETQYF
TRBJ2-5,TRBV7-2,many,NA,TGTGCCAGCAGCTTAGACAGCCCAAGGGGGTTAATTGAAGAGACCCAGTACTTC,CASSLDSPRGLIEETQYF
TRBJ1-5,TRBV20-1,NA,NA,TGCAGTGCTAGAAAGGCTAGGGGCAATCAGCCCCAGCATTTT,CSARKARGNQPQHF
TRBJ2-2,TRBV7-9,many,NA,TGTGCCAGCAGCGCCTACACCGGGGAGCTGTTTTTT,CASSAYTGELFF
TRBJ1-6,TRBV2,many,TRBD1,TGTGCCAGCAGAGTGACAGGGAATTCACCCCTCCACTTT,CASRVTGNSPLHF
TRBJ2-2,TRBV20-1,few,TRBD1,TGCAGTGCTAGGCTTACAACACAGGGGCCCGGGGAGCTGTTTTTT,CSARLTTQGPGELFF
TRBJ1-6,TRBV6-1,NA,NA,TGTGCCAGCAGTCCTCATACTTCACGAGCCGATAATTCACCCCTCCACTTT,CASSPHTSRADNSPLHF
TRBJ2-5,TRBV7-9,few,TRBD1,TGTGCCAGCAGTCCCCCGGACAGGCGTAATCCGGAGACCCAGTACTTC,CASSPPDRRNPETQYF
TRBJ1-5,TRBV9,NA,NA,TGTGCCAGCAGCGTAGGAGCCACAAGTCAGCCCCAGCATTTT,CASSVGATSQPQHF
TRBJ1-2,TRBV6-1,many,NA,TGTGCCAGTAAGGACAGAAGTGGCTACACCTTC,CASKDRSGYTF
TRBJ1-2,TRBV10-3,many,NA,TGTGCCATCAGTGAGGGGGGATATGGCTACACCTTC,CAISEGGYGYTF
TRBJ2-7,TRBV20-1,few,NA,TGCAGTGCTGTCCGAACTCCCTACGAGCAGTACTTC,CSAVRTPYEQYF
TRBJ2-7,TRBV6-1,many,NA,TGTGCCAGCAGGGAGACTGAGTACGAGCAGTACTTC,CASRETEYEQYF
TRBJ1-2,TRBV6-5,NA,NA,TGTGCCAGCAGTTACCACCCCGAGGGAGGGGAAAATGGCTACACCTTC,CASSYHPEGGENGYTF
TRBJ2-4,TRBV29-1,NA,NA,TGCAGCGTTGAAGGGTTGTCCGTACCAGAAAACATTCAGTACTTC,CSVEGLSVPENIQYF
TRBJ1-1,TRBV19,many,NA,TGTGCCAGTAGTATGTCACAGGGCGCTGAAGCTTTCTTT,CASSMSQGAEAFF
TRBJ2-2,TRBV11-1,few,TRBD2,TGTGCCAGCAGCTTCAGAGGGAGGGCCGGGGAGCTGTTTTTT,CASSFRGRAGELFF
TRBJ2-2,TRBV28,many,TRBD2,TGTGCCAGCAGTTTATCTATAGCGGGAGAGGCCGGGGAGCTGTTTTTT,CASSLSIAGEAGELFF
TRBJ2-2,TRBV24-1,many,TRBD1,TGTGCCACCAGTGACCGGGACAGGGGGACCGGGGAGCTGTTTTTT,CATSDRDRGTGELFF
TRBJ2-7,TRBV12-3/TRBV12-4,NA,NA,TGTGCCAGCAACCTAGGGGGGGCGGGGGAGCAGTACTTC,CASNLGGAGEQYF
TRBJ2-5,TRBV6-1,many,NA,TGTGCCAGCAGTGAAGCTCGAACAGGGGAGACCCAGTACTTC,CASSEARTGETQYF
TRBJ1-1,TRBV5-5,NA,TRBD1,TGTGCCAGCAGCCAAGCGACACAGGGGGCGTTTATCGTCGCTTTCTTT,CASSQATQGAFIVAFF